A selection of T cell receptor beta chains follows, all from one sample in a study of cytomegalovirus exposure and HLA in healthy donors. Clones were read by immunoSEQ multiplex PCR, and TCRdb kept only the in-frame ones, dropping some. The top ten hold 4.9% of the sample, which has 150,000 or so clones, roughly 76% seen once. Specimen: PBMCs. These receptors all stem from a woman aged 18-29 years in good health and CMV-seropositive. Each CDR3 is given with its conserved first and last residue. The D gene is left open where the match is weak. Clone sizes are given selectively: once, few, many, or a class where the clone is expanded.

>-|TRBV27|TRBJ1-6|TRBD1
TGTGCCAGCAGCTGGACCGGGACAGGTGGGTCACCCCTCCACTTT
CASSWTGTGGSPLHF
>-|TRBV19|TRBJ1-5|-
TGTGCCAGTAGTATTAGTCGACAGCCCTCGAGGCCCCAGCATTTT
CASSISRQPSRPQHF
>-|TRBV6-6|TRBJ1-3|-
TGTGCCGGCACCCAGGGAAACACCATATATTTT
CAGTQGNTIYF
>few|TRBV7-2|TRBJ1-1|TRBD1
TGTGCCAGCAGCCCCGGACAGGGCGATAGCGCTGAAGCTTTCTTT
CASSPGQGDSAEAFF
>few|TRBV4-1|TRBJ2-3|-
TGCGCCAGCAGCCAAGATGGGGAAACCTGGGGAGCAGATACGCAGTATTTT
CASSQDGETWGADTQYF
>-|TRBV5-8|TRBJ2-1|TRBD2
TGTGCCAGCAGCTGGAGGACTAGCGGGGGGTCACCCTACATTATCAATGAGCAGTTCTTC
CASSWRTSGGSPYIINEQFF
>-|TRBV11-2|TRBJ2-4|TRBD2
TGTGCCAGCAGCTCCAGGACTAGCGACAGGATTCAGTACTTC
CASSSRTSDRIQYF
>-|TRBV4-1|TRBJ2-3|-
TGCGCCAGCAGCCAAGAAAGGGGGCGGGGCCGGGGAGATACGCAGTATTTT
CASSQERGRGRGDTQYF
>few|TRBV6-5|TRBJ1-1|-
TGTGCCAGCAGTACAATGAACACTGAAGCTTTCTTT
CASSTMNTEAFF
>-|TRBV7-9|TRBJ1-1|-
TGTGCCAGCAGCCGTCAGGGGAACACTGAAGCTTTCTTT
CASSRQGNTEAFF
>few|TRBV28|TRBJ2-1|-
TGTGCCAGCAGTTTAGGCAGGGGCGGATACAATGAGCAGTTCTTC
CASSLGRGGYNEQFF
>-|TRBV6-1|TRBJ1-1|-
TGTGCCAGCATTCTCAGGATATTTCTGAACACTGAAGCTTTCTTT
CASILRIFLNTEAFF
>-|TRBV2|TRBJ1-5|-
TGTGCCAGCAGACAGGGCCTTAATCAGCCCCAGCATTTT
CASRQGLNQPQHF
>-|TRBV5-4|TRBJ2-7|-
TGTGCCAGCAGCTTGGGGACAGACTACGAGCAGTACTTC
CASSLGTDYEQYF
>-|TRBV7-3|TRBJ2-2|TRBD1
TGTGCCAGCAGCCCGGGACAGGGAGTCACCGGGGAGCTGTTTTTT
CASSPGQGVTGELFF
>-|TRBV7-9|TRBJ1-1|TRBD1
TGTGCCAGCAGCCCAACCCGACAGGGCCTAGACACTGAAGCTTTCTTT
CASSPTRQGLDTEAFF
>-|TRBV5-4|TRBJ1-4|-
TGTGCCAGCAGCTGGGACACAACTAATGAAAAACTGTTTTTT
CASSWDTTNEKLFF
>-|TRBV4-1|TRBJ2-7|-
TGCGCCAGCAGCCCAGACAGATACGAGCAGTACTTC
CASSPDRYEQYF
>once|TRBV9|TRBJ2-2|TRBD2
TGTGCCAGCAGTTATACTAGCGATATGGCCGGGGAGCTGTTTTTT
CASSYTSDMAGELFF
>-|TRBV16|TRBJ2-1|-
TGTGCCAGCAGCCAATTCGTTAGCAATGAGCAGTTCTTC
CASSQFVSNEQFF
>-|TRBV2|TRBJ2-3|TRBD2
TGTGCCAGCAGTGATCTGGGACTAGCGGGTGCAGATACGCAGTATTTT
CASSDLGLAGADTQYF
>-|TRBV19|TRBJ1-2|TRBD1
TGTGCCAGTAGGGGGACAGTTCCCCCGAGGGGCTACACCTTC
CASRGTVPPRGYTF
>-|TRBV2|TRBJ2-1|TRBD1
TGTGCCAGCAGCAGGGGACAGTCCTACAATGAGCAGTTCTTC
CASSRGQSYNEQFF
>-|TRBV13|TRBJ2-7|-
TGTGCCAGCAGCTTCGGGGACTCCTACGAGCAGTACTTC
CASSFGDSYEQYF
>-|TRBV25-1|TRBJ1-6|TRBD1
TGTGCCAGCAGTGAGGAGGACAGGTCTGATTCACCCCTCCACTTT
CASSEEDRSDSPLHF